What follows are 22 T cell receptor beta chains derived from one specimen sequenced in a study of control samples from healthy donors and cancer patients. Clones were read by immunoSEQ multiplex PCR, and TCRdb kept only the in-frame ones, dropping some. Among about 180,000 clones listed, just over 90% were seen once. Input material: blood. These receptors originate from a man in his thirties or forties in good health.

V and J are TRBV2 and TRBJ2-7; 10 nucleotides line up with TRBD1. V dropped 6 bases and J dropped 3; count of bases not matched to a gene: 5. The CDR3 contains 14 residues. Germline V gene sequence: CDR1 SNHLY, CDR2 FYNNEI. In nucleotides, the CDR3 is TGTGCCAGCAGAGCCCGGGACAGGGGCTACGAGCAGTACTTC. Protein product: CASRARDRGYEQYF.

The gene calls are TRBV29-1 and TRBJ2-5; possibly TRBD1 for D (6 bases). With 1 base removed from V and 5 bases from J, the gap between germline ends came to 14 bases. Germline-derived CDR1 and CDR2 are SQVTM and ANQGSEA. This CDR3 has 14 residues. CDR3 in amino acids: CSVEGGRVGETQYF. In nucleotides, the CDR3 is TGCAGCGTTGAAGGGGGGCGAGTGGGGGAGACCCAGTACTTC.

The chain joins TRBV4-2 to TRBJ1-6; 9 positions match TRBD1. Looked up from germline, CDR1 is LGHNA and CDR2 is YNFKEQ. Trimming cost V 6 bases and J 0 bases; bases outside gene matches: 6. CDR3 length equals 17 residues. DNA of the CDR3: TGTGCCAGCAGGGACAGGGGAACGAGCTCCTATAATTCACCCCTCCACTTT. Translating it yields CASRDRGTSSYNSPLHF.

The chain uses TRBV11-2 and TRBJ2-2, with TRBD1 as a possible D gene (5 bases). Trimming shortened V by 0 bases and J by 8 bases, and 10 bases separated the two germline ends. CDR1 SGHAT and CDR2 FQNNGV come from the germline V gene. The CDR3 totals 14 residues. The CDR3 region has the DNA TGTGCCAGCAGCTTAGATGTCAGGGTGGGGGAGCTGTTTTTT. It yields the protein CASSLDVRVGELFF. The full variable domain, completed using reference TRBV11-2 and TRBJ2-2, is EAGVAQSPRYKIIEKRQSVAFWCNPISGHATLYWYQQILGQGPKLLIQFQNNGVVDDSQLPKDRFSAERLKGVDSTLKIQPAKLEDSAVYLCASSLDVRVGELFFGEGSRLTVL.

Here the CDR3 reads CASSFEGAPIYEQYF. In DNA form, the CDR3 reads TGTGCCAGCAGTTTCGAGGGGGCCCCTATCTACGAGCAGTACTTC. The chain has TRBV28 and TRBJ2-7, with 7 bases lining up with TRBD1. CDR1 is MDHEN, CDR2 SYDVKM, per germline. The junction had 8 bases not matched to a gene; V was cut back by 3 bases and J by 3 bases. The CDR3 totals 15 residues. The variable domain in full, completed from reference TRBV28 and TRBJ2-7, reads DVKVTQSSRYLVKRTGEKVFLECVQDMDHENMFWYRQDPGLGLRLIYFSYDVKMKEKGDIPEGYSVSREKKERFSLILESASTNQTSMYLCASSFEGAPIYEQYFGPGTRLTVT.

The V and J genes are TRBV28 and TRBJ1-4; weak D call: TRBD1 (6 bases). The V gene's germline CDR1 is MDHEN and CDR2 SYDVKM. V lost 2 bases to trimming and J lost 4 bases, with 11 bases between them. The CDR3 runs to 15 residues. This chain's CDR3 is CASSLRGRGNEKLFF. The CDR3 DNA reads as TGTGCCAGCAGTTTACGGGGGCGGGGTAATGAAAAACTGTTTTTT.

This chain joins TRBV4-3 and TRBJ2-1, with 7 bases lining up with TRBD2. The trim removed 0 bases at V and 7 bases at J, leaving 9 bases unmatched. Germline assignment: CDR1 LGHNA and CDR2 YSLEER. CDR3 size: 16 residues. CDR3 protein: CASSQDGGRAWNEQFF. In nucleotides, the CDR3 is TGCGCCAGCAGCCAAGACGGGGGGAGGGCCTGGAATGAGCAGTTCTTC.

The CDR3 region has the DNA TGTGCCAGCAGTAAACCACAGGAGTTCTATGGCTACACCTTC. It codes for CASSKPQEFYGYTF. The J gene is TRBJ1-2, the V gene TRBV6-2 or TRBV6-3, with D tentatively TRBD1 (5 bases). The CDR3 runs 14 residues. V was pared by 5 bases and J by 4 bases, with 14 bases between. Germline-derived CDR1 and CDR2 are MNHEY and SVGEGT.

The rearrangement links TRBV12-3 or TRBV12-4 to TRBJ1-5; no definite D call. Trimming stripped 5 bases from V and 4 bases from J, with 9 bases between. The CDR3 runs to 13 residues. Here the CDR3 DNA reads TGTGCCAGCAGTCTCGGCAGAAATCAGCCCCAGCATTTT. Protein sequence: CASSLGRNQPQHF.

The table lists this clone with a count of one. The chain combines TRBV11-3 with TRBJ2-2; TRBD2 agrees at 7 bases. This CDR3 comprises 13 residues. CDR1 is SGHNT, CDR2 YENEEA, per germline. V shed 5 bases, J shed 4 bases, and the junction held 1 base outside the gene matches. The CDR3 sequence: CASSSGTTGELFF. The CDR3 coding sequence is TGTGCCAGCAGCAGCGGGACCACCGGGGAGCTGTTTTTT.

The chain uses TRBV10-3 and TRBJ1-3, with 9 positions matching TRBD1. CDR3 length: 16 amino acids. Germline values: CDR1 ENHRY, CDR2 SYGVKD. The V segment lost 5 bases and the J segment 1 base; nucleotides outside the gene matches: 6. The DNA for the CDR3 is TGTGCCATCAGTCAACCGGGACAGGGATCTGGAAACACCATATATTTT. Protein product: CAISQPGQGSGNTIYF.

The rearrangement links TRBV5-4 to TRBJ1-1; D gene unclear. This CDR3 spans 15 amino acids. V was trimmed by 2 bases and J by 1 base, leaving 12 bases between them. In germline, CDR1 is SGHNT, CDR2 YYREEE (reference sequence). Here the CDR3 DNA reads TGTGCCAGCAGCTTACCTCCGGGCACGAACACTGAAGCTTTCTTT. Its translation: CASSLPPGTNTEAFF. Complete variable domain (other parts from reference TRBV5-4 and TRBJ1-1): ETGVTQSPTHLIKTRGQQVTLRCSSQSGHNTVSWYQQALGQGPQFIFQYYREEENGRGNFPPRFSGLQFPNYSSELNVNALELDDSALYLCASSLPPGTNTEAFFGQGTRLTVV.

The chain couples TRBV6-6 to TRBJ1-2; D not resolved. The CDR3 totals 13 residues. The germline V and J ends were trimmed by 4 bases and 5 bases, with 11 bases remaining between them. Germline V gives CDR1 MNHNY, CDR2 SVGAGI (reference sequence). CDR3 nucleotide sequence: TGTGCCAGCAGTTCCGGAAGCCAGTATGGCTACACCTTC. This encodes CASSSGSQYGYTF.

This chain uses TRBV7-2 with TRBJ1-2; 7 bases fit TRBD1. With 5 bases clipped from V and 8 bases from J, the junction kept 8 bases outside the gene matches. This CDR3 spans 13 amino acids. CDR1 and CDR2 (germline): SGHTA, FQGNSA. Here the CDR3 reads CASSTDRVGGYTF. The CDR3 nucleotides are TGTGCCAGCAGCACCGACAGGGTAGGAGGCTACACCTTC.

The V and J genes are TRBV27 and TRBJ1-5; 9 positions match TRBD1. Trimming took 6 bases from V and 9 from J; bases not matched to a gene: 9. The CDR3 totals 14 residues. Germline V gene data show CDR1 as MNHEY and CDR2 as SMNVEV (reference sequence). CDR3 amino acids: CASSTGQGFWPQHF. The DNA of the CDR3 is TGTGCCAGCAGCACTGGACAGGGGTTTTGGCCCCAGCATTTT.

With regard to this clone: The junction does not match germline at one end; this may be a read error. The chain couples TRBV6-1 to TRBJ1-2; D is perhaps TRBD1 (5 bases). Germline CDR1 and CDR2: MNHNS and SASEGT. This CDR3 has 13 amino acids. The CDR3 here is CASREGTAYGYTF. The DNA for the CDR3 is TGTGCCAGCAGGGAAGGGACGGCCTATGGCTACACCTTC.

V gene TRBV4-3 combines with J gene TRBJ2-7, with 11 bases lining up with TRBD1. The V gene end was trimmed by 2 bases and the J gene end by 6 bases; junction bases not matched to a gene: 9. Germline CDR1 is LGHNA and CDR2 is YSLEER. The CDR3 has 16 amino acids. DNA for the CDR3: TGCGCCAGCAGCCAACTCCGGACAGGGGGCACGGGCGAGCAGTACTTC. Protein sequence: CASSQLRTGGTGEQYF.

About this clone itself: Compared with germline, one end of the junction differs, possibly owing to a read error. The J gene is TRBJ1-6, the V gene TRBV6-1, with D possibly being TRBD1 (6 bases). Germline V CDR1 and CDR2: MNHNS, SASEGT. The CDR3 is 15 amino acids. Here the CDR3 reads CASTETGRHNSPLHF. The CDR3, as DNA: TGTGCCAGCACTGAAACAGGGCGACATAATTCACCCCTCCACTTT.

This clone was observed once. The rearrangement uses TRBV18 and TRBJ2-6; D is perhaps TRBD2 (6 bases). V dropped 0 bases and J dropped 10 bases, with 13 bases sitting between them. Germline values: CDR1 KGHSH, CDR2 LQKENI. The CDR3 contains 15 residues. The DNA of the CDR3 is TGTGCCAGCTCACCACCTACGTCGGCGGGGAACGTCCTGACTTTC. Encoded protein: CASSPPTSAGNVLTF. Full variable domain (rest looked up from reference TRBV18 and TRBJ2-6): NAGVMQNPRHLVRRRGQEARLRCSPMKGHSHVYWYRQLPEEGLKFMVYLQKENIIDESGMPKERFSAEFPKEGPSILRIQQVVRGDSAAYFCASSPPTSAGNVLTFGAGSRLTVL.

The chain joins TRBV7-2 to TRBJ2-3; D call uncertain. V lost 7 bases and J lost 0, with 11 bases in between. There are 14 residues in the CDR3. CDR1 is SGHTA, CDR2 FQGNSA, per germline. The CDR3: CASTWTASTDTQYF. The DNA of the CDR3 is TGTGCCAGCACCTGGACGGCTAGCACAGATACGCAGTATTTT.

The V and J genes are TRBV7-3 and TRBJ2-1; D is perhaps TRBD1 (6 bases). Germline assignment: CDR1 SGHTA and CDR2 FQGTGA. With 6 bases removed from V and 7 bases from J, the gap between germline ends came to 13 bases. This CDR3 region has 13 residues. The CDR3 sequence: CASSLGASNEQFF. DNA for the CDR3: TGTGCCAGCAGTTTGGGGGCGAGTAATGAGCAGTTCTTC.

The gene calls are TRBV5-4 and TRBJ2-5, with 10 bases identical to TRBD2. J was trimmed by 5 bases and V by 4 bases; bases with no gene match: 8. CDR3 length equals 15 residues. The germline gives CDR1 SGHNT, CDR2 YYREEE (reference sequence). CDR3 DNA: TGTGCCAGCAGCCCCTCTAGCGGGGGAGTGGAGACCCAGTACTTC. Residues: CASSPSSGGVETQYF.